The next 8 T cell receptor beta chains were all read from a single sample in a study of shared clonotypes between healthy human individuals. The assay was immunoSEQ multiplex PCR, and TCRdb's table has in-frame clones only and misses some. This table has hundreds of thousands of clones, about 74% appearing once. What was sequenced was memory CD4+ T cells sorted from blood. Stated subset: CD45RA-negative fraction. Receptors were obtained from a young woman in good health.

Many counts were recorded for this clone. J is TRBJ2-5 and V is TRBV28; no definite D call. The CDR3 totals 11 residues. CDR1 is MDHEN, CDR2 SYDVKM, per germline. V lost 6 bases and J 13 bases, leaving 15 bases between the germline ends. The CDR3 loop reads CASSDWDQRYF. The CDR3 nucleotides read TGTGCCAGCAGCGATTGGGATCAGCGGTACTTC.

CDR3 nucleotide sequence: TGTGCCAGCTCACCGGGGGTTCGCGACGGCTACACCTTC. This translates into CASSPGVRDGYTF. This rearrangement joins TRBV18 to TRBJ1-2, with D perhaps matching TRBD1 (5 bases). Trimming left V 3 bases short and J 8 bases short, with 13 bases between. Germline V CDR1 and CDR2: KGHSH, LQKENI. The CDR3 extends over 13 amino acids.

This clone appeared a single time. The V and J genes are TRBV28 and TRBJ2-7; D is undetermined. Germline CDR1 and CDR2: MDHEN and SYDVKM. V lost 8 bases and J 3 bases, leaving 20 bases between the germline ends. The CDR3 has 15 residues. The chain's CDR3 is CASRPEASAHYEQYF. The CDR3 region has the DNA TGTGCCAGCCGACCAGAGGCCAGTGCTCACTACGAGCAGTACTTC.

The rearrangement joins TRBV7-4 to TRBJ2-1; D unclear. CDR1 and CDR2 (germline): SGHVT, SQSDAQ. V shed 7 bases and J shed 0 bases, with 10 bases lying between them. This CDR3 comprises 14 residues. DNA for the CDR3: TGTGCCAGCAAGACGGGTAGCTCCTACAATGAGCAGTTCTTC. It specifies CASKTGSSYNEQFF.

The table lists this clone with a count of one. The genes are TRBV6-5 and TRBJ1-4; perhaps TRBD1 as D (6 bases). V was trimmed by 6 bases and J by 0 bases, leaving 8 bases between them. There are 14 residues in the CDR3. Germline CDR1 is MNHEY and CDR2 is SVGAGI. Here the CDR3 DNA reads TGTGCCAGCAGGAGGGGGGCAACTAATGAAAAACTGTTTTTT. This translates into CASRRGATNEKLFF.

The chain joins TRBV6-4 to TRBJ2-7; TRBD2 agrees at 12 bases. The germline CDR1 and CDR2 sequences are MRHNA and SNTAGT. The CDR3 is made up of 13 amino acids. V was clipped by 3 bases and J by 6 bases; unmatched bases: 0. CDR3 sequence (DNA): TGTGCCAGCAGTGAGACTAGCGGGAGCGAGCAGTACTTC. This translates into CASSETSGSEQYF.

The V gene is TRBV18, the J gene TRBJ2-5; 10 nucleotides agree with TRBD2. From germline, CDR1 is KGHSH and CDR2 LQKENI. Trimming took 4 bases from V and 4 from J; bases not matched to a gene: 12. The CDR3 sequence is 17 residues long. This CDR3 is CASSRWASGRSRETQYF. CDR3 DNA: TGTGCCAGCTCACGTTGGGCTAGCGGGAGATCTAGAGAGACCCAGTACTTC.

This clone was counted a few times. The V and J genes are TRBV28 and TRBJ2-1, with 10 nucleotides matching TRBD2. CDR3 length: 19 amino acids. Per germline, CDR1 MDHEN and CDR2 SYDVKM. The junction had 14 bases not matched to a gene; V was cut back by 3 bases and J by 3 bases. The DNA for the CDR3 is TGTGCCAGCAGTTTCACTAGCGGGGTCCGCCCCCTGAACTACAATGAGCAGTTCTTC. Encoded protein: CASSFTSGVRPLNYNEQFF.